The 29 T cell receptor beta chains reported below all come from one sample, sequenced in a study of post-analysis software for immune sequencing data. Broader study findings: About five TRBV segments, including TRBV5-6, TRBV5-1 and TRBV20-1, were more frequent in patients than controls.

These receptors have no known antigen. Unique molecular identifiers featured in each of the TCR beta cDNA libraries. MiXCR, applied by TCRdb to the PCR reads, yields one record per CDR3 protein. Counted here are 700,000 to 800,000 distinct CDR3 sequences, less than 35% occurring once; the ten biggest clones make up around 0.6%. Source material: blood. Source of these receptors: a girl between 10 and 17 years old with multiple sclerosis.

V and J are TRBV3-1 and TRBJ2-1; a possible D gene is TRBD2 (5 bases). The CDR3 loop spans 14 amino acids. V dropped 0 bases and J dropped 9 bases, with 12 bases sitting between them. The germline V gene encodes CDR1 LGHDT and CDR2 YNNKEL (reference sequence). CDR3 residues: CASSQDRASREQFF. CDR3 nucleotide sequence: TGTGCCAGCAGCCAAGATCGGGCTAGCCGTGAGCAGTTCTTC.

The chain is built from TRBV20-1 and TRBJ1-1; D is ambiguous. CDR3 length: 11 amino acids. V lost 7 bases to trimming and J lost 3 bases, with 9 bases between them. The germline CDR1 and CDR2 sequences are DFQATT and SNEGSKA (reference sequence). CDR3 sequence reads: CSGYWDTEAFF. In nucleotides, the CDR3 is TGCAGTGGTTATTGGGACACTGAAGCTTTCTTT.

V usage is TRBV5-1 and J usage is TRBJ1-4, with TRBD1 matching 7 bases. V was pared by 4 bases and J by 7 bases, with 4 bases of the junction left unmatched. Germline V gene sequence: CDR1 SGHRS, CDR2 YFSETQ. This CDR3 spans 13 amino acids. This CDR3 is CASSRGQAEKLFF. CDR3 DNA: TGCGCCAGCAGCCGAGGACAGGCTGAAAAACTGTTTTTT.

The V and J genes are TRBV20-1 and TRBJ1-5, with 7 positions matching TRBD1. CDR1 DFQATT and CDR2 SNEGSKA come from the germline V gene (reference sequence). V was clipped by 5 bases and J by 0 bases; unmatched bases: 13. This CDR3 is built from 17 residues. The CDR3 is CSALRTGRTYSNQPQHF. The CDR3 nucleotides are TGCAGTGCTCTTAGGACAGGACGAACCTATAGCAATCAGCCCCAGCATTTT.

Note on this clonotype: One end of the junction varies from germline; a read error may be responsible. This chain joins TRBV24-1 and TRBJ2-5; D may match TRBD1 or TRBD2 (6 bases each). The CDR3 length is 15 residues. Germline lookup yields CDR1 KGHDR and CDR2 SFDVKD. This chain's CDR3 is CVTSDFRGAQETQYF. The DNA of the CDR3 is TGTGTCACCAGTGATTTTAGGGGGGCCCAAGAGACCCAGTACTTC.

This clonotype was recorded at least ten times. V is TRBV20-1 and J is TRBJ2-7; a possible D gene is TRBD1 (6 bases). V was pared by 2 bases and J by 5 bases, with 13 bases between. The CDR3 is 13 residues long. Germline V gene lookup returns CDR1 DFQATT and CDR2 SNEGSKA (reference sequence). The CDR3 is CSARSTGTHEQYF. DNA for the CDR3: TGCAGTGCTAGATCGACAGGTACCCACGAGCAGTACTTC.

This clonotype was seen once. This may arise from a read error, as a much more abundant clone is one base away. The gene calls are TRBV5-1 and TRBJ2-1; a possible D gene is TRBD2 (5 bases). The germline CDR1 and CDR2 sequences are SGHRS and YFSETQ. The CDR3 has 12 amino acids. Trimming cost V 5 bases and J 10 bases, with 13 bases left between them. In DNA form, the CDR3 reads TGCGCCAGCAGTGCGGGTGCAGCGGAGCAGTTCTTC. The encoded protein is CASSAGAAEQFF.

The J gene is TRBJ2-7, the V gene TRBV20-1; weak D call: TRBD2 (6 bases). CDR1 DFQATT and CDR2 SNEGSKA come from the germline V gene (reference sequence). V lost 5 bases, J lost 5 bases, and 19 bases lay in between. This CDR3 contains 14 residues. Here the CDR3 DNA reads TGCAGTGCTGGTAGCGGCTCAGGTCGCGACGAGCAGTACTTC. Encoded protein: CSAGSGSGRDEQYF.

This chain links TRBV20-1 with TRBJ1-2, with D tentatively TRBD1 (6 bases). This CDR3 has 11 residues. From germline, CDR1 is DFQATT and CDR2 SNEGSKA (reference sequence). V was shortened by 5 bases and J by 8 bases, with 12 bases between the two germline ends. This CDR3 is CSALGGPGYTF. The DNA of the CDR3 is TGCAGTGCTTTAGGGGGGCCCGGCTACACCTTC.

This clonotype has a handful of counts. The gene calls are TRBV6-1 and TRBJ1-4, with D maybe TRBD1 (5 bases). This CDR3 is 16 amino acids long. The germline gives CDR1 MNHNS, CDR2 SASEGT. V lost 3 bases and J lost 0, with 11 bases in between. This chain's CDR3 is CASSDMGRPTNEKLFF. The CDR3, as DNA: TGTGCCAGCAGTGATATGGGGCGCCCAACTAATGAAAAACTGTTTTTT.

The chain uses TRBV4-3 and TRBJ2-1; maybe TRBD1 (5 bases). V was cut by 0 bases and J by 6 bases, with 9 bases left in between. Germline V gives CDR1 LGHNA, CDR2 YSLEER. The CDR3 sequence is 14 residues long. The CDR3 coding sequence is TGCGCCAGCAGCCAAGAGGGGCCTTCCAATGAGCAGTTCTTC. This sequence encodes CASSQEGPSNEQFF.

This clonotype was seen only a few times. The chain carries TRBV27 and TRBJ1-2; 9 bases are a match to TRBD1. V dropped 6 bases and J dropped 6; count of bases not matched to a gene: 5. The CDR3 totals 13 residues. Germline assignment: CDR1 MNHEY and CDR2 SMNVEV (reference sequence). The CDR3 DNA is TGTGCCAGCAGACAAAGGACAGGGGATGGCTACACCTTC. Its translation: CASRQRTGDGYTF.

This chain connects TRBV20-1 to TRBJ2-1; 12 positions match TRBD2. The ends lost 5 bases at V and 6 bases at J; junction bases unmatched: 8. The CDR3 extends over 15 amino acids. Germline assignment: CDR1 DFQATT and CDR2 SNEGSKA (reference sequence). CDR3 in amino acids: CSALGLAGWSNEQFF. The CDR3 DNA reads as TGCAGTGCTCTCGGACTAGCGGGATGGTCCAATGAGCAGTTCTTC.

Here the CDR3 reads CASSGERQAANQPQHF. The CDR3, as DNA: TGTGCCAGCAGTGGCGAACGGCAGGCCGCCAATCAGCCCCAGCATTTT. The V call is TRBV6-1, the J call TRBJ1-5; no reliable D call. The CDR3 is 16 residues long. CDR1 is MNHNS, CDR2 SASEGT, per germline. Trimming shortened V by 4 bases and J by 3 bases, and 16 bases separated the two germline ends.

The CDR3 sequence is CASSLNRGMNTEAFF. The CDR3 DNA sequence: TGTGCCAGCAGCCTAAACAGGGGAATGAACACTGAAGCTTTCTTT. The rearrangement uses TRBV7-2 and TRBJ1-1; 7 bases fit TRBD1. This CDR3 region has 15 residues. The V segment lost 5 bases and the J segment 0 bases; nucleotides outside the gene matches: 6. Germline assignment: CDR1 SGHTA and CDR2 FQGNSA.

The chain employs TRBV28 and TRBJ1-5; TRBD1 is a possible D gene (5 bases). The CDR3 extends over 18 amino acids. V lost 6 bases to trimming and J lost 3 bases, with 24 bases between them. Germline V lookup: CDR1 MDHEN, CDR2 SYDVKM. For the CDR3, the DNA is TGTGCCAGCAGCCAGCCTGCTGGGGCCGCCCATAACAATCAGCCCCAGCATTTT. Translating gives CASSQPAGAAHNNQPQHF. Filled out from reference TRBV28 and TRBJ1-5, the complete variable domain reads DVKVTQSSRYLVKRTGEKVFLECVQDMDHENMFWYRQDPGLGLRLIYFSYDVKMKEKGDIPEGYSVSREKKERFSLILESASTNQTSMYLCASSQPAGAAHNNQPQHFGDGTRLSIL.

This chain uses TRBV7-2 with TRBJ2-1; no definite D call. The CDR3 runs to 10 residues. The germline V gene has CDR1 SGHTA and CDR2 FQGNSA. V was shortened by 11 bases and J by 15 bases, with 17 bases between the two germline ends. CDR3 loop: CAVPETSRFF. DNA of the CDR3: TGTGCCGTCCCGGAGACAAGCAGGTTCTTC.

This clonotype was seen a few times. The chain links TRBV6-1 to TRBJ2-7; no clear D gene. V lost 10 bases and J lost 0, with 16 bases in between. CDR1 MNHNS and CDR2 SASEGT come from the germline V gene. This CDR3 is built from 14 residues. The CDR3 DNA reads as TGTGCCACCTTCTTCGGTTTGCTCTCCTACGAGCAGTACTTC. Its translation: CATFFGLLSYEQYF.

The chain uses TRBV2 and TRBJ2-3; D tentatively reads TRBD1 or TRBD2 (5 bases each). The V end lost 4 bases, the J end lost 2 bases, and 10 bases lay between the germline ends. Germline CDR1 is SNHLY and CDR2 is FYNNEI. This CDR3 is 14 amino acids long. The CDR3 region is CASSVMGDTDTQYF. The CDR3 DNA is TGTGCCAGCAGTGTAATGGGGGACACAGATACGCAGTATTTT.

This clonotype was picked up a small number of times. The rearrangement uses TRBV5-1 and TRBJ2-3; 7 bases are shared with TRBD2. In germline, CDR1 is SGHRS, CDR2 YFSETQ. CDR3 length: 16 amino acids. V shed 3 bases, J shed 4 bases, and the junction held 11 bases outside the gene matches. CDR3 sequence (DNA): TGCGCCAGCAGCTCGCCAAGCGCGGGAGTCCCAGATACGCAGTATTTT. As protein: CASSSPSAGVPDTQYF.

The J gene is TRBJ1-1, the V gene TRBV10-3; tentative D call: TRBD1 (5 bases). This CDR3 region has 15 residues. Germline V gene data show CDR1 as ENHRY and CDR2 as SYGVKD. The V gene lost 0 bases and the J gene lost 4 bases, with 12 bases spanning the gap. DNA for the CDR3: TGTGCCATCAGTGAGTCGAATCGGGGGGGCACTGAAGCTTTCTTT. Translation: CAISESNRGGTEAFF.

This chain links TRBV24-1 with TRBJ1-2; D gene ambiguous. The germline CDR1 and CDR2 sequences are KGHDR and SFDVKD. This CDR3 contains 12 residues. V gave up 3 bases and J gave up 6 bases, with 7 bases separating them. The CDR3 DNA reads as TGTGCCACCAGTGATCCCGGGGATGGCTACACCTTC. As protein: CATSDPGDGYTF.

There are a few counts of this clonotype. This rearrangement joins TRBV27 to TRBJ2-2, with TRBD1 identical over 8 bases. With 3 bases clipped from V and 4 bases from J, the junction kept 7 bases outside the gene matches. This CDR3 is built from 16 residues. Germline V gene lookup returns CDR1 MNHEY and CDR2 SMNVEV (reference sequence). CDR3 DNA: TGTGCCAGCAGTTTCGGGACAGGCACCACCACCGGGGAGCTGTTTTTT. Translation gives CASSFGTGTTTGELFF.

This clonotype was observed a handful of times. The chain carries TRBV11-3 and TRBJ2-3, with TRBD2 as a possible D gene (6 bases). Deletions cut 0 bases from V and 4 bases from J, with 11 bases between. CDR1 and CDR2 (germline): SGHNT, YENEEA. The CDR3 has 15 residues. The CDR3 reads CASSLDRRGSDTQYF. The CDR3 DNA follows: TGTGCCAGCAGCTTAGATCGTCGGGGGTCAGATACGCAGTATTTT.

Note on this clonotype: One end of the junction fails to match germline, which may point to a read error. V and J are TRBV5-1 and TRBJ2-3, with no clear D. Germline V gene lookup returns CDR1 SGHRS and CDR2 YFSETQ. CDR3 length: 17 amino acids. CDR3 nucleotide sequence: TGCGCCAACAGCTTAATCCCTGCCGGGCTTGGGACAGATACGCAGTATTTT. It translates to CANSLIPAGLGTDTQYF.

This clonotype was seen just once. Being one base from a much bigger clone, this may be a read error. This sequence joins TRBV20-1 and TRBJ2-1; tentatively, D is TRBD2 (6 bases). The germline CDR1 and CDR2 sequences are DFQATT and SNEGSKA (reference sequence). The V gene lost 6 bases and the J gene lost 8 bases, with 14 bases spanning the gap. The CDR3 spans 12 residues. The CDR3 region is CSAPTRDYEQFF. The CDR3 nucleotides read TGCAGTGCCCCGACCCGGGACTATGAGCAGTTCTTC.

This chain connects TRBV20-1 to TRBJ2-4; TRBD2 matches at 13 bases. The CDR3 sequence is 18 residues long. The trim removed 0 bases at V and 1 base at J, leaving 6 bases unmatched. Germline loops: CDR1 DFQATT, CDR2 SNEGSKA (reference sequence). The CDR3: CSARDRLAGGLAKNIQYF. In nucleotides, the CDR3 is TGCAGTGCTAGAGATCGACTAGCGGGAGGACTGGCCAAAAACATTCAGTACTTC.

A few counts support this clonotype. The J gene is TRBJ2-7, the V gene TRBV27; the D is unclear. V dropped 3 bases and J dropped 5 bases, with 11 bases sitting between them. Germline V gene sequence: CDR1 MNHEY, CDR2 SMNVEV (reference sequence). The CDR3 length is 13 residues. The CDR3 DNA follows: TGTGCCAGCAGTTTTCGGGCAGTAGACGAGCAGTACTTC. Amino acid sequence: CASSFRAVDEQYF.

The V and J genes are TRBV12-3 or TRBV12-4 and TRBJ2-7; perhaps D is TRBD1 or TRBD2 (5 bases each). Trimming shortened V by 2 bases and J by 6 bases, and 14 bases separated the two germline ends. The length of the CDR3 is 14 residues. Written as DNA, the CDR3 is TGTGCCAGCAGTTTACAACGGGACGGACCCGAGCAGTACTTC. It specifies CASSLQRDGPEQYF.